A single sample is the source of the 11 T cell receptor beta chains below, sequenced in a study of blood T cell repertoires in COVID-19. Measured with immunoSEQ multiplex PCR; TCRdb has only the in-frame clones, and not every one. The sample yields fewer than 400,000 clones, 85% to 90% seen once. The sequenced material came from peripheral blood. These receptors all come from a woman younger than 45 with COVID-19, enrolled during active disease.

V gene TRBV28 combines with J gene TRBJ1-2; D is ambiguous. The CDR3 runs to 14 residues. The germline CDR1 and CDR2 sequences are MDHEN and SYDVKM. V lost 5 bases, J lost 4 bases, and 14 bases lay in between. The CDR3 DNA sequence: TGTGCCAGCAGTACCCAAGCGGGTACCTATGGCTACACCTTC. It specifies CASSTQAGTYGYTF.

Concerning this clone: Other DNA sequences within the sample encode an identical CDR3. This chain links TRBV18 with TRBJ1-1; the D is unclear. The germline gives CDR1 KGHSH, CDR2 LQKENI. Between the trimmed V and J ends, which lost 6 bases and 1 base, there was a span of 12 bases. The CDR3 totals 14 residues. The CDR3: CASSPGQENTEAFF. The DNA of the CDR3 is TGTGCCAGCTCCCCCGGTCAGGAGAACACTGAAGCTTTCTTT.

This chain joins TRBV4-1 and TRBJ1-1; TRBD1 matches at 9 bases. CDR1 is MGHRA, CDR2 YSYEKL, per germline. Trimming cost V 1 base and J 4 bases; bases outside gene matches: 13. This CDR3 is 18 amino acids long. The chain's CDR3 is CASSQAADRGTRRTEAFF. CDR3 sequence (DNA): TGCGCCAGCAGCCAAGCTGCAGACAGGGGGACGAGGCGCACTGAAGCTTTCTTT.

The chain combines TRBV27 with TRBJ2-1; 8 bases match TRBD1. In germline, CDR1 is MNHEY, CDR2 SMNVEV (reference sequence). Trimming at V came to 2 bases and at J to 6 bases, leaving 9 bases not matched to a gene. CDR3 size: 16 residues. CDR3 amino acids: CASSLDRGGIGNEQFF. The CDR3 nucleotides are TGTGCCAGCAGTTTAGACAGGGGCGGCATCGGCAATGAGCAGTTCTTC.

The chain uses TRBV5-1 and TRBJ2-2; D gene uncertain. With 1 base removed from V and 3 bases from J, the gap between germline ends came to 7 bases. Per the germline V gene, CDR1 is SGHRS and CDR2 is YFSETQ. CDR3 size: 14 residues. CDR3 nucleotide sequence: TGCGCCAGCAGCTTGTCGAGCGACACCGGGGAGCTGTTTTTT. It is translated as CASSLSSDTGELFF. Based on the CDR3 plus reference TRBV5-1 and TRBJ2-2, the full variable domain is KAGVTQTPRYLIKTRGQQVTLSCSPISGHRSVSWYQQTPGQGLQFLFEYFSETQRNKGNFPGRFSGRQFSNSRSEMNVSTLELGDSALYLCASSLSSDTGELFFGEGSRLTVL.

The chain recombines TRBV7-2 with TRBJ1-2, with TRBD1 identical over 8 bases. The V gene's germline CDR1 is SGHTA and CDR2 FQGNSA. The V gene end was trimmed by 4 bases and the J gene end by 4 bases; junction bases not matched to a gene: 5. The length of the CDR3 is 14 residues. CDR3 DNA: TGTGCCAGCAGCTCCGACAGGGGTCCCTATGGCTACACCTTC. Translating it yields CASSSDRGPYGYTF.

The V call is TRBV20-1, the J call TRBJ1-1; D not certain. The germline V gene encodes CDR1 DFQATT and CDR2 SNEGSKA (reference sequence). V lost 4 bases, J lost 0 bases, and 3 bases lay in between. CDR3 length: 11 residues. The DNA of the CDR3 is TGCAGTGCTATCATGAACACTGAAGCTTTCTTT. Amino acids: CSAIMNTEAFF.

V usage is TRBV7-2 and J usage is TRBJ2-7, with D possibly being TRBD1 (6 bases). Germline values: CDR1 SGHTA, CDR2 FQGNSA. Trimming shortened V by 1 base and J by 6 bases, and 16 bases separated the two germline ends. The length of the CDR3 is 15 residues. CDR3 region: CASSLGGLGKPEQYF. The CDR3 DNA is TGTGCCAGCAGCTTAGGGGGGCTAGGAAAACCCGAGCAGTACTTC.

This clone occurred a few times. This rearrangement joins TRBV11-2 to TRBJ2-1, with D possibly being TRBD2 (6 bases). This CDR3 is built from 19 residues. The V end lost 2 bases, the J end lost 1 base, and 21 bases lay between the germline ends. Germline CDR1 is SGHAT and CDR2 is FQNNGV. CDR3 in DNA: TGTGCCAGCAGCTTACTCGCGGGATCCCCCTTCGGGTCCTACAATGAGCAGTTCTTC. Translated, it gives CASSLLAGSPFGSYNEQFF.

The genes are TRBV19 and TRBJ2-7; 8 nucleotides match TRBD2. Germline trimming cut 8 bases from V and 1 base from J; bases unmatched to any gene: 4. The CDR3 sequence is 13 residues long. Per germline, CDR1 LNHDA and CDR2 SQIVND (reference sequence). CDR3 coding DNA: TGTGCCAGTGGAGCGGGGGCTTCCTACGAGCAGTACTTC. It specifies CASGAGASYEQYF.

The chain joins TRBV4-2 to TRBJ2-7; TRBD2 is a possible D gene (6 bases). CDR1 is LGHNA, CDR2 YNFKEQ, per germline. CDR3 length: 15 residues. Deletions cut 0 bases from V and 5 bases from J, with 14 bases between. Written as DNA, the CDR3 is TGTGCCAGCAGCCAAGATTTGGGGGGTGGGAACGAGCAGTACTTC. Translation gives CASSQDLGGGNEQYF.